One and the same sample provided the 24 T cell receptor beta chains below, sequenced in a study of control samples from healthy donors and cancer patients. Only in-frame clones appear in the TCRdb table, and some are missing; sequencing was by immunoSEQ multiplex PCR. The table lists some 190,000 clones, roughly nine tenths of them singletons. Input material: blood. The receptors shown here come from a man younger than 40 in good health.

The rearrangement joins TRBV30 to TRBJ1-1; D remains ambiguous. The CDR3 runs to 12 residues. Trimming stripped 5 bases from V and 1 base from J, with 8 bases between. The V gene's germline CDR1 is GTSNPN and CDR2 SVGIG (reference sequence). The CDR3 spells CAWGRANTEAFF. DNA for the CDR3: TGTGCCTGGGGTAGGGCGAACACTGAAGCTTTCTTT.

The rearrangement uses TRBV5-1 and TRBJ2-7; the match to TRBD1 covers 9 bases. The germline V gene encodes CDR1 SGHRS and CDR2 YFSETQ. V shed 7 bases and J 5 bases; nucleotides not matched to a gene: 10. This CDR3 has 14 amino acids. CDR3 DNA sequence: TGCGCCAGCGGCCGAAGGACAGGGGTAGACGAGCAGTACTTC. Its translation: CASGRRTGVDEQYF.

V is TRBV2 and J is TRBJ1-2; no clear D gene. The germline gives CDR1 SNHLY, CDR2 FYNNEI. The V end was cut by 8 bases, the J end by 9 bases, with 25 bases between. CDR3 length: 15 residues. CDR3 protein: CASETSKGAPGSYTF. CDR3 coding DNA: TGTGCCAGCGAGACGTCCAAGGGCGCCCCGGGTAGCTACACCTTC.

The J gene is TRBJ1-5, the V gene TRBV11-2, with TRBD1 matching over 8 bases. Germline V lookup: CDR1 SGHAT, CDR2 FQNNGV. The V and J ends lost 0 bases and 11 bases, in that order; junction bases with no gene match: 6. The CDR3 sequence is 14 residues long. The CDR3 DNA reads as TGTGCCAGCAGCTTAGATCAGGGGGCTCGGGCCCAGCATTTT. Residues: CASSLDQGARAQHF.

The chain carries TRBV5-1 and TRBJ1-2; 7 nucleotides align to TRBD1. The germline V gene has CDR1 SGHRS and CDR2 YFSETQ. The CDR3 length is 16 residues. With V trimmed by 0 bases and J by 7 bases, 12 bases remained unmatched. The CDR3 region has the DNA TGCGCCAGCAGCTTGGGCCTGACAGGGTTATTCAGTGGCTACACCTTC. Translation gives CASSLGLTGLFSGYTF.

V usage is TRBV6-4 and J usage is TRBJ2-1; 9 bases are shared with TRBD2. Germline V lookup: CDR1 MRHNA, CDR2 SNTAGT. Trimming removed 5 bases from V and 5 bases from J; junction bases left unmatched: 4. This CDR3 comprises 14 residues. The CDR3 DNA reads TGTGCCAGCAGTCCGCGGGGGGGCAACAATGAGCAGTTCTTC. It codes for CASSPRGGNNEQFF.

V is TRBV7-9 and J is TRBJ2-2, with 10 bases identical to TRBD1. The trim removed 5 bases at V and 7 bases at J, leaving 7 bases unmatched. CDR3 size: 15 residues. Looked up from germline, CDR1 is SEHNR and CDR2 is FQNEAQ (reference sequence). CDR3 DNA sequence: TGTGCCAGCAGCGCCCGGACAGGGGGGATCGGGGAGCTGTTTTTT. It yields the protein CASSARTGGIGELFF.

CDR3 residues: CASSSWADTQYF. Here the CDR3 DNA reads TGTGCCAGCAGCAGTTGGGCAGATACGCAGTATTTT. This rearrangement joins TRBV7-2 to TRBJ2-3; D is undetermined. Trimming left V 5 bases short and J 4 bases short, with 7 bases between. The CDR3 has 12 residues. The germline V gene encodes CDR1 SGHTA and CDR2 FQGNSA.

The DNA for the CDR3 is TGCGCCAGCAGCCTCCAACTTCACGGTGCGGGGGGGCCCCCCGGGGAGCTGTTTTTT. It specifies CASSLQLHGAGGPPGELFF. The rearrangement uses TRBV4-1 and TRBJ2-2, with TRBD2 matching 9 bases. Unmatched junction bases numbered 18, after V lost 4 bases and J lost 6 bases. Germline V gene lookup returns CDR1 MGHRA and CDR2 YSYEKL. The CDR3 loop spans 19 amino acids.

The gene calls are TRBV27 and TRBJ1-1; D is unclear. Per the germline V gene, CDR1 is MNHEY and CDR2 is SMNVEV (reference sequence). Trimming removed 2 bases from V and 4 bases from J, with 8 bases in between. The CDR3 is 13 residues long. In nucleotides, the CDR3 is TGTGCCAGCAGTTTAACCCAAGTCACTGAAGCTTTCTTT. Its protein is CASSLTQVTEAFF.

This clone was observed a handful of times. The CDR3 DNA sequence: TGTGCCAGCAGTTACGCCAGCCGCGAGCAGTACTTC. It specifies CASSYASREQYF. The V gene is TRBV6-6, the J gene TRBJ2-7, with D unclear. In germline, CDR1 is MNHNY, CDR2 SVGAGI (reference sequence). Trimming stripped 2 bases from V and 6 bases from J, with 8 bases between. The CDR3 spans 12 residues.

V usage is TRBV30 and J usage is TRBJ1-2, with a possible D match to TRBD1 (6 bases). The CDR3 totals 12 residues. CDR1 is GTSNPN and CDR2 is SVGIG in the germline V gene (reference sequence). V was clipped by 0 bases and J by 8 bases, with 10 bases between them. The CDR3 sequence is CAWSVSRGGYTF. DNA of the CDR3: TGTGCCTGGAGTGTATCCAGGGGCGGCTACACCTTC.

The chain employs TRBV6-5 and TRBJ1-6; 7 nucleotides match TRBD1. From germline, CDR1 is MNHEY and CDR2 SVGAGI. Germline trimming cut 7 bases from V and 7 bases from J; bases unmatched to any gene: 10. The CDR3 length is 15 residues. The CDR3, as DNA: TGTGCCAGCATTGGGGCCCAGGGGGGGAATTCACCCCTCCACTTT. Its protein is CASIGAQGGNSPLHF.

The rearrangement joins TRBV19 to TRBJ1-6; the D is unclear. In germline, CDR1 is LNHDA, CDR2 SQIVND (reference sequence). V was clipped by 3 bases and J by 6 bases, with 15 bases between them. CDR3 length equals 16 residues. The CDR3 sequence: CASSIRTGRVNSPLHF. The CDR3 bases are TGTGCCAGTAGTATTCGAACGGGGAGAGTTAATTCACCCCTCCACTTT.

The V gene is TRBV6-5, the J gene TRBJ2-3; D may be TRBD1 or TRBD2 (5 bases each). Deletions cut 6 bases from V and 2 bases from J, with 12 bases between. The CDR3 runs 14 residues. CDR1 MNHEY and CDR2 SVGAGI come from the germline V gene. The CDR3 DNA follows: TGTGCCAGCAGCAAAGGGACGTACACAGATACGCAGTATTTT. Residues: CASSKGTYTDTQYF.

The chain uses TRBV7-9 and TRBJ1-4; no reliable D call. Trimming cost V 0 bases and J 3 bases, with 8 bases left between them. Germline V gene sequence: CDR1 SEHNR, CDR2 FQNEAQ (reference sequence). This CDR3 region has 15 residues. The CDR3 region is CASSLAGQANEKLFF. CDR3 coding DNA: TGTGCCAGCAGCTTAGCGGGTCAGGCTAATGAAAAACTGTTTTTT.

V is TRBV24-1 and J is TRBJ1-1, with 10 bases that match TRBD1. CDR1 is KGHDR and CDR2 is SFDVKD in the germline V gene. CDR3 length: 15 amino acids. Trimming took 3 bases from V and 8 from J; bases not matched to a gene: 8. The CDR3 DNA reads TGTGCCACCAGTGATACCCGGACAGGGGGTTCCGAAGCTTTCTTT. Its protein product is CATSDTRTGGSEAFF.

The rearrangement joins TRBV18 to TRBJ1-1; D is undetermined. The CDR3 is 15 residues long. Germline CDR1 is KGHSH and CDR2 is LQKENI. V lost 2 bases and J lost 1, with 11 bases in between. DNA for the CDR3: TGTGCCAGCTCACCATCCGGTCAATCGAACACTGAAGCTTTCTTT. It specifies CASSPSGQSNTEAFF. The full variable domain, with the rest looked up from reference TRBV18 and TRBJ1-1, is NAGVMQNPRHLVRRRGQEARLRCSPMKGHSHVYWYRQLPEEGLKFMVYLQKENIIDESGMPKERFSAEFPKEGPSILRIQQVVRGDSAAYFCASSPSGQSNTEAFFGQGTRLTVV.

A few counts support this clone. The rearrangement links TRBV19 to TRBJ1-5; D possibly corresponds to TRBD1 (6 bases). Germline lookup yields CDR1 LNHDA and CDR2 SQIVND (reference sequence). V dropped 6 bases and J dropped 0 bases, with 12 bases sitting between them. This CDR3 contains 15 residues. The CDR3 here is CASRGGRGSNQPQHF. The CDR3 nucleotides are TGTGCCAGTAGAGGGGGTCGGGGTAGCAATCAGCCCCAGCATTTT.

The chain is built from TRBV18 and TRBJ1-1; no clear D. This CDR3 is 14 amino acids long. The V end lost 2 bases, the J end lost 1 base, and 8 bases lay between the germline ends. Germline V CDR1 and CDR2: KGHSH, LQKENI. CDR3 coding DNA: TGTGCCAGCTCACCAGGGCCAGGGAACACTGAAGCTTTCTTT. This translates into CASSPGPGNTEAFF.

The chain couples TRBV19 to TRBJ2-1, with 7 bases aligning to TRBD1. Trimming removed 5 bases from V and 3 bases from J; junction bases left unmatched: 7. This CDR3 is built from 15 residues. Germline V gene data show CDR1 as LNHDA and CDR2 as SQIVND (reference sequence). As DNA, the CDR3 is TGTGCCAGTAGTCTGACAGGGAATTACTACAATGAGCAGTTCTTC. Protein: CASSLTGNYYNEQFF.

The chain is built from TRBV30 and TRBJ1-4; TRBD1 matches 7 bases. V lost 3 bases to trimming and J lost 8 bases; unmatched junction nucleotides: 6. This CDR3 has 13 amino acids. Germline V CDR1 and CDR2: GTSNPN, SVGIG (reference sequence). DNA for the CDR3: TGTGCCTGGAGAGACAGGGTGTACGAAAAACTGTTTTTT. This gives the protein CAWRDRVYEKLFF.

The chain has TRBV19 and TRBJ1-1, with D perhaps TRBD1 (5 bases). In germline, CDR1 is LNHDA, CDR2 SQIVND (reference sequence). Trimming removed 3 bases at V and 4 bases at J, with 12 bases between. The CDR3 has 14 amino acids. Here the CDR3 reads CASSIPGTGTEAFF. Here the CDR3 DNA reads TGTGCCAGTAGTATCCCGGGGACTGGCACTGAAGCTTTCTTT.

The chain recombines TRBV9 with TRBJ1-4; D gene ambiguous. This CDR3 region has 12 residues. Deletions cut 5 bases from V and 8 bases from J, with 10 bases between. Germline V CDR1 and CDR2: SGDLS, YYNGEE. The CDR3 bases are TGTGCCAGCAGTGCTGATGGAGAAAAACTGTTTTTT. Translated: CASSADGEKLFF. Combining the CDR3 with reference TRBV9 and TRBJ1-4 gives the whole variable domain DSGVTQTPKHLITATGQRVTLRCSPRSGDLSVYWYQQSLDQGLQFLIQYYNGEERAKGNILERFSAQQFPDLHSELNLSSLELGDSALYFCASSADGEKLFFGSGTQLSVL.